The source of this TCR beta chain is a study of identical twins. This clonotype was found a few times. TCRdb itself ran the 5' RACE reads through MiXCR, one entry per CDR3 protein. Seen here are around 240,000 distinct CDR3 sequences, 7% observed once, and the top ten hold around 3.4%. Among all donors, each was a healthy Caucasian. V dropped 6 bases and J dropped 2 bases, with 11 bases sitting between them. In germline, CDR1 is WSHSY, CDR2 SAAADI. This CDR3 comprises 15 residues. The same sample was also used in a study of yellow fever vaccine responses in identical twins.

This sequence joins TRBV10-2 and TRBJ2-6, with no clear D. This TCR derives from a woman under 30 in good health. What was sequenced was memory (CD45RO+) T cells sorted from blood. The CDR3 sequence: CASRVDAAGANVLTF. In DNA, the CDR3 is TGCGCCAGCAGAGTCGACGCGGCTGGGGCCAACGTCCTGACTTTC.